This T cell receptor (beta chain) was sequenced in a study of molecular identifiers for immune sequencing clone quantification. Findings and caveats of the study: In CMV-specific effectors, clones above 20 copies held over 97% of molecules; naive, under 1%. Shared barcodes on identical TCR molecules could underestimate the sizes of highly expanded clones.

TCRdb re-called the PCR reads with MiXCR, one entry per CDR3 protein. The table records 490,000 or so distinct CDR3 sequences, about a quarter of them present only once. This clonotype was seen many times. Its antigen is still unknown. Sequenced material: naive CD8+ T cells from blood, with Jurkat cell RNA spiked in. Noted subset: FACS-sorted CD8+CD4-CCR7+CD45RA+ naive T cells. This receptor was obtained from a human donor in good health. Some libraries in this study had Jurkat cell RNA spiked in.

CDR3 residues: CASSLRGRGSDTQYF. In nucleotides, the CDR3 is TGTGCCAGCAGCCTACGGGGCAGGGGCTCAGATACGCAGTATTTT. The chain recombines TRBV27 with TRBJ2-3; perhaps TRBD1 as D (6 bases). CDR1 is MNHEY and CDR2 is SMNVEV in the germline V gene (reference sequence). Trimming cost V 6 bases and J 4 bases, with 17 bases left between them. The CDR3 runs to 15 residues.